This TCR beta chain emerged from a study of tumor and adjacent non-tumor tissue in lung cancer. This sample's RNA came from whole unsorted tissue. Distant lung tissue was collected more than 3 cm away from the tumor edge. The library came from three nested PCR rounds adapted from ARM-PCR protocols. TCRdb independently ran MiXCR on the multiplex PCR reads; one entry per CDR3 protein. Here the sample spans about 86,000 distinct CDR3 sequences, around 76% being singletons. Concerning this clonotype itself: A read error may account for a junction end that differs from germline.

Source material: distant non-tumor lung tissue. The receptor comes from a woman in her 50s with non-small cell lung cancer.

The DNA of the CDR3 is TGTGCCAGCAACTTAGGAACCCAAGGGGACCTTACGCAGTATTTT. Protein sequence: CASNLGTQGDLTQYF. The chain joins TRBV11-2 to TRBJ2-3; the D gene could be TRBD1 or TRBD2 (5 bases each). Germline lookup yields CDR1 SGHAT and CDR2 FQNNGV. The CDR3 loop spans 15 amino acids.